This T cell receptor (beta chain) was recorded in a study of cytotoxic CD8 clonotypes in ibrutinib-treated CLL. Some clones are missing from TCRdb's copy, which holds only in-frame ones; the method was immunoSEQ multiplex PCR. The sample includes about 14,000 clones, 55% to 70% of them seen just once. Trimming cost V 3 bases and J 2 bases; bases outside gene matches: 6. CDR1 MGHRA and CDR2 YSYEKL come from the germline V gene. CDR3 length: 15 residues. This clone has more than one count but fewer than ten. This TCR derives from a human donor with chronic lymphocytic leukemia. Sequenced material: PBMCs, taken before ibrutinib treatment. The J gene is TRBJ2-7, the V gene TRBV4-1, with TRBD2 matching over 8 bases. This CDR3 is CASSQISGATYEQYF. CDR3 nucleotide sequence: TGCGCCAGCAGCCAGATTAGCGGGGCCACCTACGAGCAGTACTTC.